Described below is a single T cell receptor (beta chain) sequence and its context. The data are from a study of blood T cell repertoires in COVID-19. At the level of the study: T cells, B-cell-depleted T cells, or PBMCs provided the cDNA or gDNA that served as material.

Trimming removed 3 bases from V and 3 bases from J, with 18 bases in between. CDR3 length equals 16 residues. Clones were sequenced by immunoSEQ multiplex PCR, and TCRdb holds only the in-frame ones, with some missing. The sample records under 500,000 clones, 87% being singletons. The sequencing input was PBMCs or T cells enriched from blood (not recorded which). This chain joins TRBV23-1 and TRBJ2-7; D is unclear. TRBV23-1 is an ORF, and what it does is uncertain. This TCR was recovered from a woman aged 18-29 years with acute COVID-19. CDR3 sequence: CASSHANSYPIYEQYF. The DNA for the CDR3 is TGCGCCAGCAGTCATGCCAACTCTTACCCAATCTACGAGCAGTACTTC.